A selection of T cell receptor beta chains follows, all from one sample in a study of shared clonotypes between healthy human individuals. Profiled with immunoSEQ multiplex PCR; TCRdb holds only in-frame clones, not every one. Of around 450,000 clones listed, about 76% are singletons. Input material: PBMCs. These TCRs come from a woman aged 40-49 years in good health. Some clones in this sample may be carry-over from other donors' samples. The conserved cysteine and the conserved F or W are not part of the CDR3 here. Each record gives: CDR3 protein, J gene, V gene, clone size. Expanded clones get a size class; other rows say once, few or many, or leave the size out.

cdr3_aa: ASSLSGGVYNEQF
j_call: TRBJ2-1
v_call: TRBV28
clone_size: .

cdr3_aa: ASTPGRSYEQY
j_call: TRBJ2-7
v_call: TRBV6-1
clone_size: .

cdr3_aa: ASSLLAEYEQY
j_call: TRBJ2-7
v_call: TRBV5-5
clone_size: .

cdr3_aa: ASSKGYTYNEQF
j_call: TRBJ2-1
v_call: TRBV19
clone_size: .

cdr3_aa: ASRSTGGPYGYT
j_call: TRBJ1-2
v_call: TRBV7-9
clone_size: once

cdr3_aa: ASGTGGRYEQY
j_call: TRBJ2-7
v_call: TRBV27
clone_size: .

cdr3_aa: ASSAEGGGIDTQY
j_call: TRBJ2-3
v_call: TRBV5-1
clone_size: once

cdr3_aa: ASSWDRVRSGANVLT
j_call: TRBJ2-6
v_call: TRBV5-1
clone_size: .

cdr3_aa: ASSSGQEAF
j_call: TRBJ1-1
v_call: TRBV19
clone_size: once

cdr3_aa: ASSVAGRGTGELF
j_call: TRBJ2-2
v_call: TRBV2
clone_size: many

cdr3_aa: ASSLRAGRSTYEQY
j_call: TRBJ2-7
v_call: TRBV7-2
clone_size: few

cdr3_aa: ASSAGSTDTQY
j_call: TRBJ2-3
v_call: TRBV28
clone_size: .

cdr3_aa: ASSQHRLAGRGEQF
j_call: TRBJ2-1
v_call: TRBV7-3
clone_size: .

cdr3_aa: ASSPDGYSGANVLT
j_call: TRBJ2-6
v_call: TRBV5-6
clone_size: .

cdr3_aa: ASSSPPVSTYEQY
j_call: TRBJ2-7
v_call: TRBV28
clone_size: .

cdr3_aa: ASSRGQGSNQPQH
j_call: TRBJ1-5
v_call: TRBV18
clone_size: .

cdr3_aa: ASSPRLDTQY
j_call: TRBJ2-3
v_call: TRBV18
clone_size: .

cdr3_aa: ASSSTGAGANVLT
j_call: TRBJ2-6
v_call: TRBV7-3
clone_size: .

cdr3_aa: ATSTGGLYEQY
j_call: TRBJ2-7
v_call: TRBV28
clone_size: many

cdr3_aa: ASTRDRLYEQY
j_call: TRBJ2-7
v_call: TRBV2
clone_size: .

cdr3_aa: ASSESGSTEQF
j_call: TRBJ2-1
v_call: TRBV7-3
clone_size: .

cdr3_aa: AISVRQPETVYGYT
j_call: TRBJ1-2
v_call: TRBV10-3
clone_size: .